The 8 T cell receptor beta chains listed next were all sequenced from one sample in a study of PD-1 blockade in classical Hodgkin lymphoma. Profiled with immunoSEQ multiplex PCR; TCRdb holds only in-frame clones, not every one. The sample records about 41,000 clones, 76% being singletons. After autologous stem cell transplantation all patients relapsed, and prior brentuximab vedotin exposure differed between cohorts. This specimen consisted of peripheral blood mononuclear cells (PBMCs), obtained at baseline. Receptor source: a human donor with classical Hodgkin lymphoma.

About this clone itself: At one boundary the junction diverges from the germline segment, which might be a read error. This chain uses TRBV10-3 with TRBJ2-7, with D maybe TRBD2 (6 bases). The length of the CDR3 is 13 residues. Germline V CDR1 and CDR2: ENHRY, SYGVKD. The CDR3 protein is CASSYNSGYEQYF. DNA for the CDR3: TGTGCCAGCAGTTATAATAGCGGCTACGAGCAGTACTTC.

The DNA of the CDR3 is TGTGCCAGCAGACCCTTGGCGGGGGAGCTGTTTTTT. Protein: CASRPLAGELFF. This sequence joins TRBV7-2 and TRBJ2-2; D uncertain. V gave up 6 bases and J gave up 8 bases, with 10 bases separating them. Germline CDR1 and CDR2: SGHTA and FQGNSA. This CDR3 has 12 amino acids.

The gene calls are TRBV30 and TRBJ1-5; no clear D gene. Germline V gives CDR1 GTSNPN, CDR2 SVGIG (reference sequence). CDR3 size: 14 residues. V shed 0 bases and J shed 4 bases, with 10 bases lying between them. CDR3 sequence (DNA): TGTGCCTGGAGTGTAAACGGAGGGAATCAGCCCCAGCATTTT. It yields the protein CAWSVNGGNQPQHF.

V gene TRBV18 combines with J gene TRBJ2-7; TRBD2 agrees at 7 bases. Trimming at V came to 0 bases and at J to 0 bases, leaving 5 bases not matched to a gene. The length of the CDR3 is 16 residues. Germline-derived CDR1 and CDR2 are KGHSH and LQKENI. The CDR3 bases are TGTGCCAGCTCACCACCTTGGGGGGAGGGCTCCTACGAGCAGTACTTC. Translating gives CASSPPWGEGSYEQYF.

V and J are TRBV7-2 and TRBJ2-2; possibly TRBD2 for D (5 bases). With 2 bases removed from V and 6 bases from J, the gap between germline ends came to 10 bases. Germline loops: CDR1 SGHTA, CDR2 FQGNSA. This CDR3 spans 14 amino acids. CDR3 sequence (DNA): TGTGCCAGCAGCTTATGGGGAGATGCCGGGGAGCTGTTTTTT. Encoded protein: CASSLWGDAGELFF.

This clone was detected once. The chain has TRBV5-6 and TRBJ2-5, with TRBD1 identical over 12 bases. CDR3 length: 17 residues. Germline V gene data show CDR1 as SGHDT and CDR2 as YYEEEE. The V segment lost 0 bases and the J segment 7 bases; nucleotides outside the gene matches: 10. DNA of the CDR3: TGTGCCAGCAGCTTGGGGTTGGGGGGACAGGGGGCAGGGACCCAGTACTTC. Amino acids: CASSLGLGGQGAGTQYF. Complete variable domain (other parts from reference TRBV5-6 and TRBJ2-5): DAGVTQSPTHLIKTRGQQVTLRCSPKSGHDTVSWYQQALGQGPQFIFQYYEEEERQRGNFPDRFSGHQFPNYSSELNVNALLLGDSALYLCASSLGLGGQGAGTQYFGPGTRLLVL.

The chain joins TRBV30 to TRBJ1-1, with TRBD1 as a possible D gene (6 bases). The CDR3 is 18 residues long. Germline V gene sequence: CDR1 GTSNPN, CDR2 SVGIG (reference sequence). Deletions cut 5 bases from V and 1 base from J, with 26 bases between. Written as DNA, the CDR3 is TGTGCCTGGTGGACCTCCGGGACACCCGTCACCAAGAACACTGAAGCTTTCTTT. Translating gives CAWWTSGTPVTKNTEAFF.

CDR3 DNA: TGTGCCAGCAATCGGCTAGCGGGAGGCTATGAGCAGTTCTTC. It translates to CASNRLAGGYEQFF. The V and J genes are TRBV27 and TRBJ2-1; 11 positions match TRBD2. The ends lost 7 bases at V and 8 bases at J; junction bases unmatched: 7. The CDR3 is 14 amino acids. Germline CDR1 and CDR2: MNHEY and SMNVEV (reference sequence).